This TCR beta chain was sequenced for a study of CD4+ T cells in melanoma. Study-wide points: CD8+ T cell, macrophage and B cell function reportedly correlated with neoantigen-specific CD4+ T cells. In melanoma, neoantigen-specific CD4+ T cells reportedly differed in differentiation state.

Unmatched junction bases numbered 7, after V lost 4 bases and J lost 0 bases. The germline V gene has CDR1 WSHSY and CDR2 SAAADI. The CDR3 spans 16 residues. Regarding this clone: Its antigen is unidentified.

This table comes from immunoSEQ multiplex PCR, and its TCRdb copy is limited to in-frame clones, with some not included. Of roughly 60,000 clones in the sample, over 60% were seen once. Sequencing input: tumor tissue. This chain links TRBV10-2 with TRBJ2-7; the match to TRBD2 covers 9 bases. The source is a human donor with melanoma. CDR3 sequence: CASSGSSGTSSYEQYF. The CDR3 nucleotides are TGCGCCAGCAGTGGGTCTAGCGGGACGAGCTCCTACGAGCAGTACTTC.